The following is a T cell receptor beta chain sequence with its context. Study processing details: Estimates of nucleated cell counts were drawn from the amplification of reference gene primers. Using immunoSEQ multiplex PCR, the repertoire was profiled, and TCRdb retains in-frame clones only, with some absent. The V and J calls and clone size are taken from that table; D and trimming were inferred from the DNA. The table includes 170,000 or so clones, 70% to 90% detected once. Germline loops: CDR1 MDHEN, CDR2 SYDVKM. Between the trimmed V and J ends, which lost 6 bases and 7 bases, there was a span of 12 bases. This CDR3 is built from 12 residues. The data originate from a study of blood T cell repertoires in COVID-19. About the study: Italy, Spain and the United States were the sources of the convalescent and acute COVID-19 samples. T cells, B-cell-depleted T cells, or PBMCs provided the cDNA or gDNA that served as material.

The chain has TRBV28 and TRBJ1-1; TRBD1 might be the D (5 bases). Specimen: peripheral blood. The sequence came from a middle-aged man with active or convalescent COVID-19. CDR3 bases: TGTGCCAGCAGCCAAAGACAGTTTGAAGCTTTCTTT. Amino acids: CASSQRQFEAFF.